Presented here are 17 T cell receptor beta chains from one specimen sequenced in a study of blood T cell repertoires in COVID-19. Using immunoSEQ multiplex PCR, the repertoire was profiled, and TCRdb retains in-frame clones only, with some absent. This table holds approximately 210,000 clones, 84% found once. The sample consisted of peripheral blood. The receptors were gathered from a young man with active or convalescent COVID-19.

V and J are TRBV4-3 and TRBJ2-6; no firm D call. With 4 bases removed from V and 2 bases from J, the gap between germline ends came to 6 bases. CDR3 length: 14 amino acids. Germline assignment: CDR1 LGHNA and CDR2 YSLEER. The CDR3 reads CASSRSTGANVLTF. The CDR3 coding sequence is TGCGCCAGCAGCCGTAGCACTGGGGCCAACGTCCTGACTTTC.

The gene calls are TRBV7-2 and TRBJ2-5, with D perhaps matching TRBD2 (5 bases). V was pared by 4 bases and J by 5 bases, with 17 bases between. The CDR3 sequence is 15 residues long. CDR1 and CDR2 from the germline V gene are SGHTA and FQGNSA. The CDR3 spells CASSSSLKTGETQYF. The CDR3 region has the DNA TGTGCCAGCAGCTCTTCGCTCAAGACGGGGGAGACCCAGTACTTC.

The chain is built from TRBV6-6 and TRBJ1-5; TRBD1 agrees at 7 bases. The ends lost 10 bases at V and 4 bases at J; junction bases unmatched: 10. The CDR3 consists of 14 residues. From germline, CDR1 is MNHNY and CDR2 SVGAGI (reference sequence). The CDR3 spells CATTDRVTNQPQHF. CDR3 bases: TGTGCCACCACCGACAGGGTTACGAATCAGCCCCAGCATTTT.

This sequence joins TRBV12-3 or TRBV12-4 and TRBJ2-3; TRBD2 is a possible D gene (7 bases). V was pared by 6 bases and J by 3 bases, with 10 bases between. This CDR3 has 13 amino acids. The CDR3 DNA sequence: TGTGCCAGCAGCCGGGGGGCTACAGATACGCAGTATTTT. Translating it yields CASSRGATDTQYF.

This clone was recorded only once. This chain joins TRBV9 and TRBJ2-1, with TRBD1 matching 8 bases. This CDR3 has 15 residues. The V and J ends lost 2 bases and 4 bases, in that order; junction bases with no gene match: 5. Looked up from germline, CDR1 is SGDLS and CDR2 is YYNGEE. The DNA of the CDR3 is TGTGCCAGCAGCGTGGCGACAGGGGCGTACAATGAGCAGTTCTTC. It encodes CASSVATGAYNEQFF.

J is TRBJ2-7 and V is TRBV19; 11 bases are a match to TRBD1. Germline lookup yields CDR1 LNHDA and CDR2 SQIVND (reference sequence). V gave up 5 bases and J gave up 5 bases; unmatched junction bases: 2. The CDR3 is 13 residues long. CDR3 in amino acids: CASSRDRGDEQYF. In nucleotides, the CDR3 is TGTGCCAGTAGTCGGGACAGGGGGGACGAGCAGTACTTC.

This clone was seen more than once but under ten times. This chain links TRBV28 with TRBJ1-4; 8 nucleotides line up with TRBD1. J was trimmed by 4 bases and V by 6 bases; bases with no gene match: 4. CDR3 size: 14 residues. Germline lookup yields CDR1 MDHEN and CDR2 SYDVKM. The CDR3 coding sequence is TGTGCCAGCAGCCTGACAGGGGATAATGAAAAACTGTTTTTT. Protein product: CASSLTGDNEKLFF.

J is TRBJ1-1 and V is TRBV28; perhaps TRBD1 as D (5 bases). Germline values: CDR1 MDHEN, CDR2 SYDVKM. V lost 11 bases to trimming and J lost 0 bases, with 13 bases between them. CDR3 length: 13 residues. Here the CDR3 reads CAGGKQMNTEAFF. CDR3 DNA: TGTGCCGGGGGGAAACAGATGAACACTGAAGCTTTCTTT.

The chain is built from TRBV4-2 and TRBJ2-3, with D uncertain. Germline CDR1 LGHNA, CDR2 YNFKEQ. Deletions cut 1 base from V and 3 bases from J, with 8 bases between. This CDR3 is 14 amino acids long. The CDR3 DNA follows: TGTGCCAGCAGCCAAGTCATGCGGACAGATACGCAGTATTTT. This sequence encodes CASSQVMRTDTQYF.

In its sample, this clone was seen once. The V and J genes are TRBV15 and TRBJ2-3, with TRBD2 matching 10 bases. Per the germline V gene, CDR1 is LNHNV and CDR2 is YYDKDF (reference sequence). Unmatched junction bases numbered 7, after V lost 5 bases and J lost 8 bases. This CDR3 has 14 residues. This chain's CDR3 is CATSLPAGGVTQYF. The CDR3 bases are TGTGCCACCAGCCTTCCAGCGGGGGGGGTTACGCAGTATTTT.

J is TRBJ2-3 and V is TRBV6-2 or TRBV6-3, with 8 bases identical to TRBD2. The CDR3 runs 14 residues. Unmatched junction bases numbered 1, after V lost 4 bases and J lost 1 base. The germline CDR1 and CDR2 sequences are MNHEY and SVGEGT. The CDR3 here is CASSWGLGTDTQYF. In DNA, the CDR3 is TGTGCCAGCAGTTGGGGACTAGGCACAGATACGCAGTATTTT.

This chain uses TRBV3-1 (or the pseudogene TRBV3-2) with TRBJ2-7; no reliable D call. This CDR3 contains 13 residues. V was pared by 1 base and J by 3 bases, with 7 bases between. Germline CDR1 reads LGHDT; CDR2 reads YNNKEL (reference sequence). DNA of the CDR3: TGTGCCAGCAGCCAAGCCCCCAACTACGAGCAGTACTTC. Its translation: CASSQAPNYEQYF.

There are a few counts of this clone. The gene calls are TRBV20-1 and TRBJ2-5; 9 positions match TRBD2. After removal of 3 bases from V and 1 base from J, the junction contained 3 bases not matched to a gene. Per the germline V gene, CDR1 is DFQATT and CDR2 is SNEGSKA (reference sequence). This CDR3 has 14 residues. CDR3 in amino acids: CSASGGGGQETQYF. In DNA, the CDR3 is TGCAGTGCTAGTGGCGGGGGGGGCCAAGAGACCCAGTACTTC.

The genes are TRBV19 and TRBJ1-3; D uncertain. The CDR3 loop spans 14 amino acids. Germline assignment: CDR1 LNHDA and CDR2 SQIVND (reference sequence). V lost 5 bases to trimming and J lost 0 bases, with 8 bases between them. CDR3 DNA: TGTGCCAGTAGTGTATACAACTCTGGAAACACCATATATTTT. Encoded protein: CASSVYNSGNTIYF. Full variable domain (rest looked up from reference TRBV19 and TRBJ1-3): DGGITQSPKYLFRKEGQNVTLSCEQNLNHDAMYWYRQDPGQGLRLIYYSQIVNDFQKGDIAEGYSVSREKKESFPLTVTSAQKNPTAFYLCASSVYNSGNTIYFGEGSWLTVV.

The chain is built from TRBV7-2 and TRBJ1-2; D remains unclear. This CDR3 has 14 amino acids. The germline V and J ends were trimmed by 4 bases and 4 bases, with 13 bases remaining between them. The V gene's germline CDR1 is SGHTA and CDR2 FQGNSA. CDR3 bases: TGTGCCAGCAGCTCACGCGGGCGGCTCTATGGCTACACCTTC. It encodes CASSSRGRLYGYTF.

CDR3 nucleotide sequence: TGTGCCAGCGCGCAGGGGTACTATGGCTACACCTTC. Translated: CASAQGYYGYTF. V usage is TRBV12-3 or TRBV12-4 and J usage is TRBJ1-2; possibly TRBD1 for D (6 bases). Trimming stripped 8 bases from V and 3 bases from J, with 10 bases between. The CDR3 has 12 residues.

The genes are TRBV7-6 and TRBJ2-5; TRBD2 matches 11 bases. The CDR3 consists of 16 residues. CDR1 is SGHVS, CDR2 FNYEAQ, per germline. The junction had 7 bases not matched to a gene; V was cut back by 4 bases and J by 3 bases. The CDR3 sequence: CASSSRLAGIKETQYF. CDR3 nucleotides: TGTGCCAGCAGCTCCCGACTAGCGGGGATTAAAGAGACCCAGTACTTC.